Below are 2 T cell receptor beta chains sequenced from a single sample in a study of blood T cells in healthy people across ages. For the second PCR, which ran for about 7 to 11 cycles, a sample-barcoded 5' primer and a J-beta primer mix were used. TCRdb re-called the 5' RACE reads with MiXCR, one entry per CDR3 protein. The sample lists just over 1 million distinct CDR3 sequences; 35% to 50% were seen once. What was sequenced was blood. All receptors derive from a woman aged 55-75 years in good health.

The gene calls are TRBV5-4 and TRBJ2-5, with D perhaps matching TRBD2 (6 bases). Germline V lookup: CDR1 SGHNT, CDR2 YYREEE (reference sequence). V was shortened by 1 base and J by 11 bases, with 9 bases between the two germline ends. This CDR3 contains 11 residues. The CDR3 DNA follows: TGTGCCAGCAGCTTGAATCGGGAGCAGTACTTC. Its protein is CASSLNREQYF.

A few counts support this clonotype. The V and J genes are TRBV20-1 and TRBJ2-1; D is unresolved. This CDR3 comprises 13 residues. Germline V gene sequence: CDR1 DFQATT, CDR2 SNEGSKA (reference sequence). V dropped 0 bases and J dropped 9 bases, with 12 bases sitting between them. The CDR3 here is CSARDLSSSEQFF. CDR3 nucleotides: TGCAGTGCTAGAGATCTAAGTAGTTCTGAGCAGTTCTTC.